This TCR beta chain was identified during a study of OX40 agonist ivuxolimab in advanced cancers. Study in general: The study reported partial responses in three patients: one hepatocellular carcinoma, two cutaneous melanoma.

Patients were excluded for autoimmune disease history or systemic immunosuppression. Profiling relied on immunoSEQ multiplex PCR, and the TCRdb table lists in-frame clones only, not all of them. The repertoire holds approximately 91,000 clones, with roughly 87% as singletons. Trimming removed 1 base from V and 0 bases from J; junction bases left unmatched: 8. CDR3 length: 18 residues. Germline CDR1 is SGHNT and CDR2 is YENEEA. The clonotype was recovered from an adult with an advanced solid tumor such as melanoma, head and neck, liver or kidney cancer. The chain links TRBV11-3 to TRBJ2-1, with TRBD1 identical over 8 bases. The sample was CD4+ or CD8+ T cells sorted from blood, taken in a trial of the OX40 agonist ivuxolimab. The CDR3, as DNA: TGTGCCAGCAGCTTAGGCCCCGGACAGGGAAGCTCCTACAATGAGCAGTTCTTC. Protein product: CASSLGPGQGSSYNEQFF.